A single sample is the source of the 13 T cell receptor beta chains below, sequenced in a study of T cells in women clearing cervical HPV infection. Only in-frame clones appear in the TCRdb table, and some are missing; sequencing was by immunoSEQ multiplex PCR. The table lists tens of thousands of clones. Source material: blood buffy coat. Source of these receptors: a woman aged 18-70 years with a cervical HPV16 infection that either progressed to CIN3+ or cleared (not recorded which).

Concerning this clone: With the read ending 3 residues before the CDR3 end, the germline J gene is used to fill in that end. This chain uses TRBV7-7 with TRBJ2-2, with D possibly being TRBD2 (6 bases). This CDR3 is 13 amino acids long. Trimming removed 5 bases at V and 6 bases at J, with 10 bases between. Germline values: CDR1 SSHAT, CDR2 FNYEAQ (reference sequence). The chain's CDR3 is CASSVLASGELFF. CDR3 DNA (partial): TGTGCCAGCAGCGTACTAGCATCCGGGGAG.

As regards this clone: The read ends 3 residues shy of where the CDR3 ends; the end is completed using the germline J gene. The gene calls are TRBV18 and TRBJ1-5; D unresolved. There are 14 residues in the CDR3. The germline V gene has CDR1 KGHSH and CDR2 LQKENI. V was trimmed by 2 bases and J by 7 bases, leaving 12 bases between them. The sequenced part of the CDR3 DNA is TGTGCCAGCTCACCAGGGCAGATTATCCAGCCC. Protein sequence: CASSPGQIIQP. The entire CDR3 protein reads CASSPGQIIQPQHF.

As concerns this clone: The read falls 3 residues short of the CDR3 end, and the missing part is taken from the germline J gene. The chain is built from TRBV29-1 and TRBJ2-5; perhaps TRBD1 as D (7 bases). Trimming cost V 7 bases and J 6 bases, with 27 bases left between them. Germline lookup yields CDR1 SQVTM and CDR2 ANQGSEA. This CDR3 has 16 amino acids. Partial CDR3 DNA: TGCAGCGCCGGGGGTGGGACAGATACACCGATCAAGACC. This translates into CSAGGGTDTPIKT. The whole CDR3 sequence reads CSAGGGTDTPIKTQYF.

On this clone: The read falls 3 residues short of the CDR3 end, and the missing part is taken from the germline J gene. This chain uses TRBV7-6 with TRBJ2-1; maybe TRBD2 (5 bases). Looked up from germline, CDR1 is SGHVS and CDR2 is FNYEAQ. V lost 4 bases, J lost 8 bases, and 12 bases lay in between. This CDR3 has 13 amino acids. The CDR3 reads CASSSDGVHEQFF. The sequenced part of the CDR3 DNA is TGTGCCAGCAGCTCGGACGGGGTGCATGAG.

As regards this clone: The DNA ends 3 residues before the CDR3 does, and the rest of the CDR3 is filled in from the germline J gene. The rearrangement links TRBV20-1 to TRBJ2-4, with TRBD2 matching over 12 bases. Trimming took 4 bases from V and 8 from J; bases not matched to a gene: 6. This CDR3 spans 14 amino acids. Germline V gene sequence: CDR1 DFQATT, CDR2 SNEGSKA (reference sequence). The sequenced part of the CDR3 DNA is TGCAGTGCTACTAGCGGGGGGGCCGGAGACATT. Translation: CSATSGGAGDI. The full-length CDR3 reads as CSATSGGAGDIQYF.

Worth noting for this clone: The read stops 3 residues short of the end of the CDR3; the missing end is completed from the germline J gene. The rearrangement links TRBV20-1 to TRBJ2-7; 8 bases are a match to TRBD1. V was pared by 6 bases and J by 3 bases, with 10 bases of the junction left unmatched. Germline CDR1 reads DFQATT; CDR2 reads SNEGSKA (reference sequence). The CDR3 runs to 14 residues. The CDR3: CSADGPGTGYEQYF. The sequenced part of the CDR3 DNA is TGCAGTGCGGACGGGCCCGGGACAGGCTACGAG.

The CDR3 bases that were read are TGTGCCAGCAGCCCACAGGGGGCAAGTGGC. It encodes CASSPQGASG. The entire CDR3 reads CASSPQGASGYTF. This chain connects TRBV7-3 to TRBJ1-2, with TRBD1 matching 9 bases. The read finishes 3 residues shy of the CDR3 end, and the germline J gene is used to complete it. V shed 5 bases, J shed 7 bases, and the junction held 5 bases outside the gene matches. This CDR3 contains 13 residues. CDR1 and CDR2 from the germline V gene are SGHTA and FQGTGA.

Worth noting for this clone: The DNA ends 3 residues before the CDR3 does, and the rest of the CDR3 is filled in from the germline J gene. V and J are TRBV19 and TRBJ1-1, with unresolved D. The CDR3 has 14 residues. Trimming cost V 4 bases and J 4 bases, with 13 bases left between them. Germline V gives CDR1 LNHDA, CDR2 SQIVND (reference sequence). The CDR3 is CASSTDPSGTEAFF. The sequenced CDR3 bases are TGTGCCAGTAGTACCGACCCCAGCGGCACTGAA.

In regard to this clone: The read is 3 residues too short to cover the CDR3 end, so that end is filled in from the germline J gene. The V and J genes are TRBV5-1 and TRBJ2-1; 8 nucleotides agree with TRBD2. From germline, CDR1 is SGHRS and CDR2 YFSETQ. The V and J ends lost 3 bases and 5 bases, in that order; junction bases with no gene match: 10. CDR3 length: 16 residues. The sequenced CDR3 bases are TGCGCCAGCAGCTCCAGCGGGGGCCCTAGAGACAATGAG. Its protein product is CASSSSGGPRDNE. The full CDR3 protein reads CASSSSGGPRDNEQFF.

The CDR3 protein is CASSDDRGYEQYF. The DNA read from the CDR3 is TGTGCCAGCAGTGATGATCGGGGGTACGAG. The rearrangement joins TRBV6-1 to TRBJ2-7; D perhaps matches TRBD2 (6 bases). With the read ending 3 residues before the CDR3 end, the germline J gene is used to fill in that end. Germline V gene sequence: CDR1 MNHNS, CDR2 SASEGT. Trimming stripped 3 bases from V and 4 bases from J, with 10 bases between. The CDR3 spans 13 residues.

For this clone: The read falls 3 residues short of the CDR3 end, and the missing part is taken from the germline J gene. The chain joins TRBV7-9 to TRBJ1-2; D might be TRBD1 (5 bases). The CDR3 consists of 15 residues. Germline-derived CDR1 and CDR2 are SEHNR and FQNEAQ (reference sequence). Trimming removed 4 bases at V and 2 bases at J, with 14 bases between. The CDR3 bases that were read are TGTGCCAGCAGCTCCCTGCTCGGGGGGAACTATGGC. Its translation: CASSSLLGGNYG. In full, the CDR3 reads CASSSLLGGNYGYTF.

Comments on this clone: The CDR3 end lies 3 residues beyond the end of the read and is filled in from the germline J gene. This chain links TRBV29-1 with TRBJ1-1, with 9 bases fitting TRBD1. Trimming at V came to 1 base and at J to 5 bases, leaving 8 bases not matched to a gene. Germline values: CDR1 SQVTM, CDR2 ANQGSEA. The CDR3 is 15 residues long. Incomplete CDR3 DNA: TGCAGCGTTGAAGGGGGGACAGGGAAGGAGACTGAA. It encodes CSVEGGTGKETE. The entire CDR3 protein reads CSVEGGTGKETEAFF.

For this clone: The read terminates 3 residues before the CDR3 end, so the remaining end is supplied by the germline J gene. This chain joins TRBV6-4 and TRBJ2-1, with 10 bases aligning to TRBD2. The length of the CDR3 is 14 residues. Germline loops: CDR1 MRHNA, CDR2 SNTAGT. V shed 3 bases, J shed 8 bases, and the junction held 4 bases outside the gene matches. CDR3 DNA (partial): TGTGCCAGCAGTGAAAGCGGGGGGGCTGATGAG. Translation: CASSESGGADE. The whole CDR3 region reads CASSESGGADEQFF.